This is a list of T cell receptor beta chains from one sample in a study of blood T cell repertoires in COVID-19. Generated by immunoSEQ multiplex PCR, the TCRdb table keeps only in-frame clones and is missing some. Of tens of thousands of clones listed, 65% to 85% were seen once; the top ten hold approximately 25%. Sequenced material: peripheral blood. All receptors come from an older man with active or convalescent COVID-19. The CDR3 runs from the conserved cysteine through the conserved F or W. D genes are given only for firm matches. The size of a clone is reported for some rows only, either as once, few or many, or as a class for expanded clones.

size: .
J: TRBJ2-3
D: TRBD2
V: TRBV18
DNA: TGTGCCAGCTCACAAGGACTAGCGGGGGACACGGCGCAGTATTTT
CDR3: CASSQGLAGDTAQYF

size: .
J: TRBJ2-5
D: .
V: TRBV20-1
DNA: TGCAGTGCTAGTTCCGTCAACAGACAAGAGACCCAGTACTTC
CDR3: CSASSVNRQETQYF

size: once
J: TRBJ1-2
D: TRBD1
V: TRBV28
DNA: TGTGCCACTACGACAGGGGGCTATGGCTACACCTTC
CDR3: CATTTGGYGYTF

size: large
J: TRBJ2-5
D: .
V: TRBV3-1/TRBV3-2
DNA: TGTGCCAGCAGCCAAGTAGGCAAGGGGCAGCAAGAGACCCAGTACTTC
CDR3: CASSQVGKGQQETQYF

size: once
J: TRBJ2-6
D: .
V: TRBV5-6
DNA: TGTGCCAGCAGCTTGTCTGTCTCTGGGGCCAACGTCCTGACTTTC
CDR3: CASSLSVSGANVLTF

size: few
J: TRBJ1-1
D: .
V: TRBV19
DNA: TGTGCCAGTAGTCCCCCGATTGCGACTGAAGCTTTCTTT
CDR3: CASSPPIATEAFF

size: .
J: TRBJ2-3
D: .
V: TRBV24-1
DNA: TGTGCCACCAGTGATGTAGGGGATGGGCACACAGATACGCAGTATTTT
CDR3: CATSDVGDGHTDTQYF

size: .
J: TRBJ1-5
D: .
V: TRBV24-1
DNA: TGTGCCACCAGTGGATCCTACAGCGGCCAGCCCCAGCATTTT
CDR3: CATSGSYSGQPQHF

size: .
J: TRBJ2-3
D: TRBD2
V: TRBV3-1/TRBV3-2
DNA: TGTGCCAGCAGCCCGATCACGGGAGGGCACACAGATACGCAGTATTTT
CDR3: CASSPITGGHTDTQYF

size: .
J: TRBJ1-5
D: TRBD1
V: TRBV7-2
DNA: TGTGCCAGCAGCTCAGAGAGGGGGCTCCATCAGCCCCAGCATTTT
CDR3: CASSSERGLHQPQHF

size: .
J: TRBJ2-2
D: .
V: TRBV7-2
DNA: TGTGCCAGCAGCTTTCGACAGGTCACCGGGGAGCTGTTTTTT
CDR3: CASSFRQVTGELFF

size: .
J: TRBJ1-1
D: .
V: TRBV20-1
DNA: TGCAGTGCCCGCGGGAACACTGAAGCTTTCTTT
CDR3: CSARGNTEAFF

size: .
J: TRBJ2-7
D: .
V: TRBV7-9
DNA: TGTGCCAGCAGCCTCGGAGGGCTCTGGGGGGAGCAGTACTTC
CDR3: CASSLGGLWGEQYF

size: .
J: TRBJ1-1
D: TRBD1
V: TRBV19
DNA: TGTGCCAGTAGTACGACAGGGGGGACTGAAGCTTTCTTT
CDR3: CASSTTGGTEAFF

size: .
J: TRBJ1-6
D: .
V: TRBV7-8
DNA: TGTGCCAGCGGACAGTCTTATAATTCACCCCTCCACTTT
CDR3: CASGQSYNSPLHF

size: .
J: TRBJ2-5
D: .
V: TRBV6-1
DNA: TGTGCCAGCAGTGAACTAGCTTCGCGAGAGACCCAGTACTTC
CDR3: CASSELASRETQYF